The next 10 T cell receptor beta chains were all read from a single sample in a study of beta chain features in type 1 diabetes. Study-wide points: Moderate but significant shortening of TCRB CDR3s was recorded in all four CD4+ subsets from Type 1 diabetes patients.

No cognate antigen is known for these TCRs. Since all of the isolated RNA was reverse transcribed, expressed TCRB transcripts were what got sequenced. This table comes from immunoSEQ multiplex PCR, and its TCRdb copy is limited to in-frame clones, with some not included. Of 140,000 to 150,000 clones listed, about 13% are singletons. The specimen was central memory CD4+ T cells from blood. The receptors shown here come from a man aged 18 to 30 with type 1 diabetes.

The V gene is TRBV4-2, the J gene TRBJ2-5; TRBD1 aligns across 10 bases. The length of the CDR3 is 15 residues. Germline assignment: CDR1 LGHNA and CDR2 YNFKEQ. With 4 bases clipped from V and 5 bases from J, the junction kept 7 bases outside the gene matches. The CDR3: CASSRSTGGRETQYF. CDR3 DNA: TGTGCCAGCAGCCGCTCGACAGGGGGCCGCGAGACCCAGTACTTC.

This clone appeared a few times. The chain couples TRBV28 to TRBJ2-5; 7 nucleotides match TRBD1. The V gene end was trimmed by 6 bases and the J gene end by 5 bases; junction bases not matched to a gene: 6. Germline V gene data show CDR1 as MDHEN and CDR2 as SYDVKM. This CDR3 spans 13 amino acids. The CDR3 nucleotides are TGTGCCAGCAGCTCGATACAGGGGGAGACCCAGTACTTC. It specifies CASSSIQGETQYF.

The chain carries TRBV5-1 and TRBJ2-5, with a weak D call TRBD2 (6 bases). Deletions cut 0 bases from V and 3 bases from J, with 9 bases between. Germline V gene sequence: CDR1 SGHRS, CDR2 YFSETQ. The CDR3 covers 14 residues. CDR3 sequence (DNA): TGCGCCAGCAGCTTGGCGGGAGCAGAAGAGACCCAGTACTTC. Protein product: CASSLAGAEETQYF.

This chain links TRBV7-2 with TRBJ2-3; D is perhaps TRBD2 (6 bases). The germline V gene encodes CDR1 SGHTA and CDR2 FQGNSA. With 3 bases removed from V and 2 bases from J, the gap between germline ends came to 12 bases. The CDR3 has 15 residues. The CDR3 nucleotides read TGTGCCAGCAGCTTCAGACTAGTTCACACAGATACGCAGTATTTT. Encoded protein: CASSFRLVHTDTQYF.

There are a few counts of this clone. Other DNA sequences in the same sample also yield this CDR3. The chain has TRBV29-1 and TRBJ2-3; 9 bases agree with TRBD1. Unmatched junction bases numbered 4, after V lost 6 bases and J lost 3 bases. The CDR3 length is 13 residues. Germline CDR1 is SQVTM and CDR2 is ANQGSEA. CDR3 in DNA: TGCAGCGTGGACAGGGGTGGAACAGATACGCAGTATTTT. It translates to CSVDRGGTDTQYF.

This clone was counted ten times or more. This chain joins TRBV7-9 and TRBJ2-6, with D hard to call. V was trimmed by 5 bases and J by 4 bases, leaving 9 bases between them. The CDR3 sequence is 14 residues long. Germline CDR1 and CDR2: SEHNR and FQNEAQ (reference sequence). CDR3 protein: CASSTYGGANVLTF. CDR3 nucleotides: TGTGCCAGCAGCACGTACGGCGGGGCCAACGTCCTGACTTTC.

The chain combines TRBV4-2 with TRBJ2-5; no clear D. The CDR3 is 14 residues long. Germline lookup yields CDR1 LGHNA and CDR2 YNFKEQ. The ends were cut back, 1 base at V and 1 base at J, with 7 bases in the middle. The CDR3 bases are TGTGCCAGCAGCCAAGGGTCTCCCCAAGAGACCCAGTACTTC. Translation gives CASSQGSPQETQYF.

The rearrangement uses TRBV30 and TRBJ1-1; the D is unclear. V gave up 4 bases and J gave up 7 bases, with 13 bases separating them. CDR3 length equals 12 residues. Germline V gives CDR1 GTSNPN, CDR2 SVGIG (reference sequence). Here the CDR3 DNA reads TGTGCCTGGACCTTTGTGGACCGTGAAGCTTTCTTT. Translated: CAWTFVDREAFF.

The V and J genes are TRBV6-5 and TRBJ2-1; possible D gene TRBD1, 5 bases. This CDR3 spans 12 amino acids. Trimming pared 11 bases from V and 2 bases from J, leaving 10 bases between. In germline, CDR1 is MNHEY, CDR2 SVGAGI. CDR3 region: CAFQGAYNEQFF. The DNA of the CDR3 is TGTGCCTTTCAAGGGGCCTACAATGAGCAGTTCTTC.

This clone was seen only a few times. The gene calls are TRBV6-5 and TRBJ2-7; D not certain. The CDR3 length is 13 residues. Trimming stripped 2 bases from V and 2 bases from J, with 7 bases between. The germline V gene has CDR1 MNHEY and CDR2 SVGAGI. For the CDR3, the DNA is TGTGCCAGCAGTTACACGGGTGCCTACGAGCAGTACTTC. This gives the protein CASSYTGAYEQYF.